The clone carrying this T cell receptor (beta chain) occurred many times. Its target is not known. These data are taken from a study of early T cells in non-severe SARS-CoV-2 infection. For the study at large: Sequencing used unsorted whole-blood bulk RNA, so chains lack pairing.

TCRdb used MiXCR to reprocess the 5' RACE reads, holding one entry per CDR3 protein. The repertoire holds roughly 26,000 distinct CDR3 sequences, with approximately 4.1% as singletons. Study-level points and caveats: VDJdb-based matching was biased toward anti-spike CD8 responses and missed private and CD4 specificities.

The ends were cut back, 4 bases at V and 1 base at J, with 9 bases in the middle. Germline loops: CDR1 LGHNA, CDR2 YNFKEQ. The CDR3 is made up of 14 amino acids. The receptor was derived from an adult who was a healthcare worker with PCR-confirmed SARS-CoV-2 infection or an uninfected control (not recorded which). The rearrangement uses TRBV4-2 and TRBJ2-3; no clear D. The sequencing input was whole blood. DNA of the CDR3: TGTGCCAGCAGCCGATCCCCTGGCACAGATACGCAGTATTTT. Amino acid sequence: CASSRSPGTDTQYF.